What follows are 21 T cell receptor beta chains derived from one specimen sequenced in a study of response to subunit inactivated influenza vaccine (dated by TCRdb to 2016 to 2018). According to the study, the label for this sample's time point signals: around 47 days after influenza vaccine administration. Receptors were amplified or captured by RT-PCR. For sequencing, an Illumina HiSeq 2500 was employed. TCRdb redid the processing of the public reads, applying fastp at Q25 and MiXCR, and retained in-frame beta chains. Duplicate CDR3 protein sequences are folded into a single record with the most common DNA and genes. The sample has some 480,000 distinct CDR3 sequences on record, around 9.9% of them singletons. The ten largest clones capture roughly 12% of the sample. The sample was PBMCs from blood, taken roughly 45 days after vaccination. These receptors were taken from a middle-aged man who received an inactivated influenza vaccine. Donor details come from another sample of the same person, matched by shared clones.

The chain is built from TRBV10-3 and TRBJ2-1, with 12 bases fitting TRBD2. Losses at the gene ends were 5 bases for V and 6 bases for J; bases not matched to a gene: 5. The CDR3 is made up of 15 amino acids. The V gene's germline CDR1 is ENHRY and CDR2 SYGVKD. DNA of the CDR3: TGTGCCATCAGTCAGACTAGCGGGAGTGGCAATGAGCAGTTCTTC. As protein: CAISQTSGSGNEQFF.

This clonotype was observed a handful of times. The chain couples TRBV6-5 to TRBJ1-5, with a weak D call TRBD1 (5 bases). The V gene's germline CDR1 is MNHEY and CDR2 SVGAGI. V gave up 4 bases and J gave up 0 bases, with 7 bases separating them. This CDR3 spans 14 amino acids. The CDR3 DNA reads as TGTGCCAGCAGTTTTGGACATAGCAATCAGCCCCAGCATTTT. Translation gives CASSFGHSNQPQHF.

This clonotype was recorded many times. The rearrangement joins TRBV12-3 or TRBV12-4 to TRBJ2-1; 8 positions agree with TRBD1. The CDR3 has 16 residues. J gave up 3 bases and V 6 bases, and 10 bases lay outside the gene matches. In DNA form, the CDR3 reads TGTGCCAGCAGCCTGCGAGCAGGGGGCAGCTACAATGAGCAGTTCTTC. Amino acids: CASSLRAGGSYNEQFF.

In its sample, this clonotype was seen many times. The gene calls are TRBV29-1 and TRBJ2-2; 14 positions match TRBD2. The CDR3 is 16 residues long. V shed 7 bases, J shed 6 bases, and the junction held 10 bases outside the gene matches. Looked up from germline, CDR1 is SQVTM and CDR2 is ANQGSEA. The CDR3 reads CSGGTSGSPGSGELFF. In nucleotides, the CDR3 is TGCAGCGGCGGGACTAGCGGGAGTCCCGGTTCCGGGGAGCTGTTTTTT.

This clonotype was counted ten times or more. The V call is TRBV10-3, the J call TRBJ2-3; no reliable D call. V was trimmed by 8 bases and J by 9 bases, leaving 15 bases between them. CDR3 length: 12 residues. Per the germline V gene, CDR1 is ENHRY and CDR2 is SYGVKD. The CDR3 here is CAISVDKETQYF. CDR3 nucleotides: TGTGCCATCTCTGTGGATAAAGAAACGCAGTATTTT.

In this sample, this clonotype turned up a few times. The genes are TRBV20-1 and TRBJ2-1, with 8 bases matching TRBD1. J gave up 4 bases and V 5 bases, and 7 bases lay outside the gene matches. The germline V gene encodes CDR1 DFQATT and CDR2 SNEGSKA (reference sequence). This CDR3 spans 14 amino acids. The CDR3 DNA reads as TGCAGTGCTGCTCCGGGGACAGGTTACAATGAGCAGTTCTTC. This codes for CSAAPGTGYNEQFF.

This clonotype was seen ten or more times. This chain uses TRBV5-1 with TRBJ2-1; D might be TRBD1 (5 bases). In germline, CDR1 is SGHRS, CDR2 YFSETQ. This CDR3 contains 14 residues. V was cut by 4 bases and J by 3 bases, with 11 bases left in between. The CDR3 region has the DNA TGCGCCAGCAGCCCCGGACATAACTACAATGAGCAGTTCTTC. Translating gives CASSPGHNYNEQFF.

This clonotype has a count of ten or more. The chain recombines TRBV29-1 with TRBJ1-2; tentatively, D is TRBD1 (6 bases). This CDR3 contains 14 residues. Trimming cost V 0 bases and J 7 bases, with 15 bases left between them. Per germline, CDR1 SQVTM and CDR2 ANQGSEA. CDR3 loop: CSVEDLQGSGGYTF. CDR3 nucleotides: TGCAGCGTTGAAGATCTTCAGGGGAGCGGTGGCTACACCTTC. The whole variable domain, filled in from reference TRBV29-1 and TRBJ1-2, reads SAVISQKPSRDICQRGTSLTIQCQVDSQVTMMFWYRQQPGQSLTLIATANQGSEATYESGFVIDKFPISRPNLTFSTLTVSNMSPEDSSIYLCSVEDLQGSGGYTFGSGTRLTVV.

This clonotype was picked up a small number of times. The rearrangement uses TRBV28 and TRBJ1-4; no definite D call. V was shortened by 8 bases and J by 0 bases, with 7 bases between the two germline ends. Germline V gene data show CDR1 as MDHEN and CDR2 as SYDVKM. The CDR3 extends over 13 amino acids. The CDR3, as DNA: TGTGCCAGCCGCCCGGCAACTAATGAAAAACTGTTTTTT. Its translation is CASRPATNEKLFF. The whole variable domain, remainder taken from reference TRBV28 and TRBJ1-4, is DVKVTQSSRYLVKRTGEKVFLECVQDMDHENMFWYRQDPGLGLRLIYFSYDVKMKEKGDIPEGYSVSREKKERFSLILESASTNQTSMYLCASRPATNEKLFFGSGTQLSVL.

The sample holds a few counts of this clonotype. This rearrangement joins TRBV9 to TRBJ2-7; 7 bases are shared with TRBD1. The CDR3 consists of 13 residues. Germline trimming cut 4 bases from V and 5 bases from J; bases unmatched to any gene: 6. CDR1 is SGDLS, CDR2 YYNGEE, per germline. The CDR3 is CASSPDRSDEQYF. The CDR3 DNA reads TGTGCCAGCAGCCCGGACAGGAGCGACGAGCAGTACTTC.

This clonotype was seen a few times. The rearrangement joins TRBV6-2 or TRBV6-3 to TRBJ2-7, with 9 nucleotides matching TRBD1. The CDR3 is made up of 16 amino acids. The V gene's germline CDR1 is MNHEY and CDR2 SVGEGT. With V trimmed by 5 bases and J by 1 base, 9 bases remained unmatched. DNA for the CDR3: TGTGCCAGCAGTACCCAAAGGACAGGGGCATCCTACGAGCAGTACTTC. Translating it yields CASSTQRTGASYEQYF.

The V gene is TRBV6-1, the J gene TRBJ2-6, with D tentatively TRBD2 (5 bases). V dropped 2 bases and J dropped 0 bases, with 17 bases sitting between them. CDR3 length: 19 residues. Germline V gives CDR1 MNHNS, CDR2 SASEGT. The CDR3 sequence is CASSELPRGLNSGANVLTF. The CDR3 DNA follows: TGTGCCAGCAGTGAACTTCCACGGGGTTTAAACTCTGGGGCCAACGTCCTGACTTTC.

The table lists this clonotype with many counts. V and J are TRBV20-1 and TRBJ2-5; no firm D call. The CDR3 length is 12 residues. V was shortened by 1 base and J by 5 bases, with 8 bases between the two germline ends. CDR1 and CDR2 from the germline V gene are DFQATT and SNEGSKA (reference sequence). In DNA, the CDR3 is TGCAGTGCTAGAGTTACTGGGGAGACCCAGTACTTC. It specifies CSARVTGETQYF.

This clonotype came up a few times. The chain couples TRBV18 to TRBJ2-7, with 12 bases matching TRBD1. The CDR3 covers 16 residues. Per germline, CDR1 KGHSH and CDR2 LQKENI. The J segment lost 0 bases and the V segment lost 3 bases, leaving 3 bases of the junction unmatched. This chain's CDR3 is CASSPPGQGASYEQYF. In DNA, the CDR3 is TGTGCCAGCTCACCTCCGGGACAGGGGGCCTCCTACGAGCAGTACTTC.

This clonotype appeared a few times. V gene TRBV12-3 or TRBV12-4 combines with J gene TRBJ1-2; D is perhaps TRBD1 (6 bases). The ends were cut back, 3 bases at V and 8 bases at J, with 13 bases in the middle. The CDR3 length is 13 residues. The CDR3 sequence is CASSFGQLRGYTF. Here the CDR3 DNA reads TGTGCCAGCAGTTTCGGACAGTTAAGAGGCTACACCTTC.

The V gene is TRBV4-3, the J gene TRBJ2-7, with D perhaps assigned TRBD1 or TRBD2 (6 bases each). The CDR3 spans 17 residues. Germline-derived CDR1 and CDR2 are LGHNA and YSLEER. V gave up 0 bases and J gave up 5 bases, with 20 bases separating them. The CDR3 bases are TGCGCCAGCAGCCAAGATTTATGGATTGGAAGGGGGGACGAGCAGTACTTC. Translated, it gives CASSQDLWIGRGDEQYF.

Only a few counts were recorded for this clonotype. The rearrangement uses TRBV6-2 or TRBV6-3 and TRBJ2-3; TRBD2 matches 15 bases. V was clipped by 0 bases and J by 3 bases; unmatched bases: 13. This CDR3 region has 21 residues. The germline CDR1 and CDR2 sequences are MNHEY and SVGEGT. For the CDR3, the DNA is TGTGCCAGCAGTTACTCTTACCCCGGGACTAGCGGGGGGTCCCTAACAGATACGCAGTATTTT. Its translation is CASSYSYPGTSGGSLTDTQYF.

The chain joins TRBV9 to TRBJ2-3; perhaps TRBD2 as D (6 bases). Trimming removed 0 bases from V and 0 bases from J, with 14 bases in between. This CDR3 comprises 17 residues. The germline V gene encodes CDR1 SGDLS and CDR2 YYNGEE. The CDR3 nucleotides are TGTGCCAGCAGCGTAGCTTGGGGCGGGACTAGCACAGATACGCAGTATTTT. Translation: CASSVAWGGTSTDTQYF.

The rearrangement links TRBV20-1 to TRBJ2-3, with D maybe TRBD1 (5 bases). The V gene lost 0 bases and the J gene lost 0 bases, with 10 bases spanning the gap. The CDR3 loop spans 15 amino acids. Per the germline V gene, CDR1 is DFQATT and CDR2 is SNEGSKA (reference sequence). Here the CDR3 reads CSARDPGQSTDTQYF. Written as DNA, the CDR3 is TGCAGTGCTAGAGACCCAGGACAAAGCACAGATACGCAGTATTTT.

This clonotype was counted between two and nine times. The rearrangement links TRBV6-1 to TRBJ1-2; TRBD1 matches 9 bases. The length of the CDR3 is 15 residues. V was clipped by 5 bases and J by 8 bases; unmatched bases: 12. Germline values: CDR1 MNHNS, CDR2 SASEGT. CDR3 bases: TGTGCCAGCAGTCTTCCTGGACAGGGGCGGGAAGGCTACACCTTC. Protein: CASSLPGQGREGYTF.

V and J are TRBV14 and TRBJ2-7, with TRBD2 matching over 7 bases. There are 13 residues in the CDR3. V was clipped by 3 bases and J by 4 bases; unmatched bases: 3. Germline CDR1 and CDR2: SGHDN and FVKESK. The CDR3 DNA reads as TGTGCCAGCAGCCACCAGCGGGGATACGAGCAGTACTTC. Translated, it gives CASSHQRGYEQYF.